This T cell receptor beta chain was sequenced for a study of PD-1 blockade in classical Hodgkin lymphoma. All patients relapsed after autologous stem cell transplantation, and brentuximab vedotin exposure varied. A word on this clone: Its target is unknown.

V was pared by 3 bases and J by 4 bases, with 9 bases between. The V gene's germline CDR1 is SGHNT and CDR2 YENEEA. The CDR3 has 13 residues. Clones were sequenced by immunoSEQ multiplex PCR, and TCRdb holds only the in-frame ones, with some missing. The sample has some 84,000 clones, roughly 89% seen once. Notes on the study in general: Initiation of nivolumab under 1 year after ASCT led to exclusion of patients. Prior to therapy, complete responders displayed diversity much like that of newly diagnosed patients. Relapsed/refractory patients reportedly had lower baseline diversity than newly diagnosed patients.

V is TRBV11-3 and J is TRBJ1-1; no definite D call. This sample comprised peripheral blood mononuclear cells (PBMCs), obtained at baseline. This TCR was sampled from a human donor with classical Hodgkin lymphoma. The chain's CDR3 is CASSFGLLTEAFF. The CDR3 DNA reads TGTGCCAGCAGCTTTGGTCTGCTCACTGAAGCTTTCTTT.